The rows below give T cell receptor beta chains drawn from one sample of a study of glioma-infiltrating T cells after dendritic cell vaccination. This table comes from immunoSEQ multiplex PCR, and its TCRdb copy is limited to in-frame clones, with some not included. The sample holds tens of thousands of clones, about 84% seen once. The sample in question was blood, obtained after dendritic cell vaccination. The receptors stem from a human donor with glioblastoma. CDR3s include the opening cysteine and the closing phenylalanine or tryptophan. D genes are given only for firm matches. The size field is filled for only some rows; it gives once, few, many or a size class.

TRBV4-2,TRBJ2-3,-,-,CASSQERASGTDTQYF,TGTGCCAGCAGCCAGGAGAGGGCTAGCGGCACAGATACGCAGTATTTT
TRBV9,TRBJ2-7,-,-,CASSGTTGPIEQYF,TGTGCCAGCAGCGGTACGACAGGCCCCATCGAGCAGTACTTC
TRBV4-2,TRBJ2-5,TRBD1,-,CASSQEGTVQETQYF,TGTGCCAGCAGCCAAGAGGGGACAGTACAAGAGACCCAGTACTTC
TRBV7-9,TRBJ2-2,TRBD1,once,CASSLDPSTGGRPGELFF,TGTGCCAGCAGCTTAGACCCCTCGACAGGGGGGAGACCCGGGGAGCTGTTTTTT
TRBV25-1,TRBJ2-2,TRBD1,-,CASSGVLSGTGDTGELFF,TGTGCCAGCAGTGGGGTCCTCTCCGGGACAGGAGACACCGGGGAGCTGTTTTTT
TRBV2,TRBJ2-1,TRBD2,-,CASSEALAGGRVEQFF,TGTGCCAGCAGTGAGGCCTTAGCGGGGGGGCGGGTTGAGCAGTTCTTC
TRBV6-1,TRBJ2-1,-,-,CASSQARNEQFF,TGTGCCAGCAGTCAAGCCCGCAATGAGCAGTTCTTC
TRBV19,TRBJ2-7,-,-,CASSAGDHPSTYEQYF,TGTGCCAGTAGCGCAGGGGACCATCCCTCAACCTACGAGCAGTACTTC
TRBV27,TRBJ2-4,TRBD2,-,CASSSPTSGNIQYF,TGTGCCAGCTCTTCCCCGACTAGCGGTAACATTCAGTACTTC
TRBV2,TRBJ2-7,-,once,CASSELQGPHEQYF,TGTGCCAGCAGTGAGTTGCAGGGTCCACACGAGCAGTACTTC
TRBV7-2,TRBJ2-2,TRBD2,-,CASSHSGVNTGELFF,TGTGCCAGCAGCCATAGCGGGGTCAACACCGGGGAGCTGTTTTTT
TRBV2,TRBJ1-1,-,-,CASSELPNTEAFF,TGTGCCAGCAGTGAGCTACCGAACACTGAAGCTTTCTTT
TRBV5-1,TRBJ1-1,TRBD1,-,CASRGQGGTEAFF,TGCGCCAGCAGGGGACAGGGTGGCACTGAAGCTTTCTTT
TRBV19,TRBJ2-7,TRBD1,-,CASSMPGGNYEQYF,TGTGCCAGTAGTATGCCAGGGGGCAACTACGAGCAGTACTTC
TRBV13,TRBJ1-4,TRBD1,-,CASSLGGGQGLDEKLFF,TGTGCCAGCAGCTTAGGTGGGGGACAGGGGCTAGATGAAAAACTGTTTTTT
TRBV7-2,TRBJ2-2,-,once,CASSLGSGAGSPGELFF,TGTGCCAGCAGCCTGGGGTCAGGGGCGGGCTCCCCCGGGGAGCTGTTTTTT
TRBV9,TRBJ2-7,TRBD2,-,CASSRTSGDRSYEQYF,TGTGCCAGCAGCCGGACTAGCGGGGACAGATCCTACGAGCAGTACTTC
TRBV11-3,TRBJ2-5,TRBD1,few,CASSPGTGPEETQYF,TGTGCCAGCAGCCCGGGGACAGGGCCCGAAGAGACCCAGTACTTC
TRBV5-1,TRBJ1-1,-,-,CASSLAGRNTEAFF,TGCGCCAGCAGCTTGGCAGGGCGGAACACTGAAGCTTTCTTT
TRBV4-2,TRBJ2-3,-,-,CASSQDITDTQYF,TGTGCCAGCAGCCAAGATATCACAGATACGCAGTATTTT
TRBV15,TRBJ2-3,-,-,CATTNGLSTDTQYF,TGTGCCACCACAAACGGACTAAGCACAGATACGCAGTATTTT
TRBV19,TRBJ1-2,-,-,CASSPFEATAVGGYTF,TGTGCCAGTAGTCCTTTCGAGGCGACAGCAGTGGGTGGCTACACCTTC
TRBV9,TRBJ2-3,-,-,CASSTQPIPETDTQYF,TGTGCCAGCAGCACCCAACCTATCCCGGAGACAGATACGCAGTATTTT
TRBV29-1,TRBJ1-2,-,-,CSVVGGATYGYTF,TGCAGCGTTGTCGGAGGGGCAACCTATGGCTACACCTTC
TRBV7-9,TRBJ1-6,TRBD1,-,CASSFSGQGYSPLHF,TGTGCCAGCAGCTTCTCAGGACAGGGGTATTCACCCCTCCACTTT
TRBV5-6,TRBJ1-5,-,-,CASSLAGTSQHF,TGTGCCAGCAGCTTGGCGGGAACCTCCCAGCATTTT
TRBV11-1,TRBJ2-1,TRBD2,-,CASSPTGTSGGNEQFF,TGTGCCAGCAGCCCAACCGGGACTAGCGGTGGCAATGAGCAGTTCTTC
TRBV2,TRBJ2-2,-,-,CASSLVQNTGELFF,TGTGCCAGCAGCTTAGTTCAGAACACCGGGGAGCTGTTTTTT
TRBV19,TRBJ2-7,TRBD1,-,CASSMIQGSLEQYF,TGTGCCAGTAGTATGATACAGGGGTCCCTCGAGCAGTACTTC
TRBV7-3,TRBJ2-5,TRBD2,once,CASSLVGGQETQYF,TGTGCCAGCAGCTTAGTGGGGGGGCAAGAGACCCAGTACTTC
TRBV19,TRBJ2-1,TRBD1,-,CASSISATGLFQNEQFF,TGTGCCAGTAGTATATCTGCGACAGGGCTGTTTCAGAATGAGCAGTTCTTC
TRBV4-3,TRBJ2-7,TRBD2,-,CASSQEGGGSYEQYF,TGCGCCAGCAGCCAAGAAGGCGGGGGCTCCTACGAGCAGTACTTC
TRBV30,TRBJ1-1,-,-,CAWSSGNTEAFF,TGTGCCTGGAGTTCGGGGAACACTGAAGCTTTCTTT
TRBV7-2,TRBJ2-4,-,once,CASSPRPGAKNIQYF,TGTGCCAGCAGCCCAAGACCAGGAGCCAAAAACATTCAGTACTTC
TRBV19,TRBJ1-3,TRBD1,-,CASSGQVASGNTIYF,TGTGCCAGTAGTGGACAGGTAGCCTCTGGAAACACCATATATTTT
TRBV11-2,TRBJ2-2,-,few,CASSPPGQNTGELFF,TGTGCCAGCAGCCCGCCGGGACAGAACACCGGGGAGCTGTTTTTT
TRBV6-6,TRBJ2-4,TRBD1,-,CASSPGTGDQNIQYF,TGTGCCAGCAGTCCAGGGACAGGGGATCAAAACATTCAGTACTTC
TRBV7-8,TRBJ2-2,-,-,CASSLASGSNTGELFF,TGTGCCAGCAGCTTAGCGTCAGGGTCAAACACCGGGGAGCTGTTTTTT
TRBV7-2,TRBJ2-7,TRBD2,-,CASSLGAAGLSYEQYF,TGTGCCAGCAGCTTAGGGGCAGCGGGGCTTTCCTACGAGCAGTACTTC
TRBV6-1,TRBJ1-5,-,-,CASSRLGDNQPQHF,TGTGCCAGCAGCCGTTTAGGGGACAATCAGCCCCAGCATTTT
TRBV7-9,TRBJ2-7,TRBD1,-,CASDRGQYEQYF,TGTGCCAGCGACAGGGGGCAGTACGAGCAGTACTTC
TRBV4-1,TRBJ1-2,TRBD1,-,CASSPTGTGIGYTF,TGCGCCAGCAGCCCGACAGGGACAGGGATAGGCTACACCTTC
TRBV7-8,TRBJ2-7,TRBD2,-,CASSLVGLVGEQYF,TGTGCCAGCAGCTTAGTGGGACTAGTTGGCGAGCAGTACTTC
TRBV6-1,TRBJ1-2,-,-,CASSGNRRTEGYTF,TGTGCCAGCAGTGGAAACAGGAGAACGGAGGGCTACACCTTC
TRBV4-3,TRBJ2-7,TRBD1,-,CASSQGQGTYEQYF,TGCGCCAGCAGCCAGGGACAGGGGACCTACGAGCAGTACTTC
TRBV27,TRBJ1-2,-,-,CASSFARVGYGYTF,TGTGCCAGCAGTTTCGCCAGGGTGGGGTATGGCTACACCTTC
TRBV7-2,TRBJ2-7,-,-,CASSSQGTDHEQYF,TGTGCCAGCAGCTCCCAGGGAACCGACCACGAGCAGTACTTC
TRBV6-5,TRBJ1-5,-,-,CASSYSLAAIQPQHF,TGTGCCAGCAGTTACTCCCTCGCGGCCATTCAGCCCCAGCATTTT
TRBV30,TRBJ1-1,-,-,CAWSTTVGAQAFF,TGTGCCTGGAGTACGACAGTGGGGGCCCAAGCTTTCTTT
TRBV19,TRBJ1-2,-,-,CASRLGVDYGYTF,TGTGCCAGTAGGCTGGGAGTCGACTATGGCTACACCTTC
TRBV4-1,TRBJ2-2,-,-,CASSQDLAATGELFF,TGCGCCAGCAGCCAAGATTTGGCCGCCACCGGGGAGCTGTTTTTT